The 18 T cell receptor beta chains below come from one sample, sequenced in a study of OX40 agonist ivuxolimab in advanced cancers. Sequencing was performed with immunoSEQ multiplex PCR; in TCRdb, only in-frame clones are kept and a portion is missing. The sample holds roughly 82,000 clones; 80% to 90% are singletons and the top ten take 10%. The sequencing here drew on CD4+ or CD8+ T cells sorted from blood, taken in a trial of the OX40 agonist ivuxolimab. These receptor sequences come from an adult with an advanced solid tumor such as melanoma, head and neck, liver or kidney cancer.

The chain joins TRBV29-1 to TRBJ2-7, with TRBD1 matching 7 bases. The CDR3 runs 12 residues. Per the germline V gene, CDR1 is SQVTM and CDR2 is ANQGSEA. This CDR3 is CTGGMAGGEQYF. As DNA, the CDR3 is TGCACCGGCGGCATGGCAGGGGGAGAGCAGTACTTC.

The chain joins TRBV30 to TRBJ2-7; 9 bases map to TRBD2. The V segment lost 2 bases and the J segment 2 bases; nucleotides outside the gene matches: 22. The length of the CDR3 is 20 residues. From germline, CDR1 is GTSNPN and CDR2 SVGIG (reference sequence). The CDR3, as DNA: TGTGCCTGGAGTTTAGTCCCGGGACTAGCCCACACAGGTGGGACCTACGAGCAGTACTTC. This gives the protein CAWSLVPGLAHTGGTYEQYF.

The V and J genes are TRBV5-4 and TRBJ1-2; maybe TRBD1 (6 bases). Germline V gene sequence: CDR1 SGHNT, CDR2 YYREEE (reference sequence). Trimming stripped 3 bases from V and 4 bases from J, with 10 bases between. This CDR3 spans 13 amino acids. The chain's CDR3 is CASSSAGVYGYTF. In DNA, the CDR3 is TGTGCCAGCAGCTCGGCAGGGGTCTATGGCTACACCTTC.

This clone appeared a single time. CDR3 bases: TGTGCCAGCAGTCAAAGCTGGGGACGGACTGAAGCTTTCTTT. Amino acid sequence: CASSQSWGRTEAFF. The chain has TRBV6-5 and TRBJ1-1, with TRBD1 as a possible D gene (5 bases). The CDR3 is 14 amino acids. The V end was cut by 5 bases, the J end by 5 bases, with 15 bases between. From germline, CDR1 is MNHEY and CDR2 SVGAGI.

This chain uses TRBV2 with TRBJ2-7; 7 bases are shared with TRBD2. The CDR3 totals 12 residues. Trimming removed 8 bases from V and 3 bases from J; junction bases left unmatched: 4. Germline V gene lookup returns CDR1 SNHLY and CDR2 FYNNEI. Here the CDR3 reads CASRGVNYEQYF. CDR3 in DNA: TGTGCCAGCCGGGGGGTGAACTACGAGCAGTACTTC.

This clone was seen once. This chain links TRBV2 with TRBJ1-4, with 7 bases identical to TRBD1. This CDR3 is 14 amino acids long. V gave up 6 bases and J gave up 8 bases; unmatched junction bases: 9. CDR1 is SNHLY and CDR2 is FYNNEI in the germline V gene. CDR3 in DNA: TGTGCCAGCAGCTACAGGGGCAGAGAGGAAAAACTGTTTTTT. This gives the protein CASSYRGREEKLFF.

This chain uses TRBV7-9 with TRBJ1-1; D is uncertain. This CDR3 is 13 amino acids long. Trimming shortened V by 1 base and J by 1 base, and 4 bases separated the two germline ends. In germline, CDR1 is SEHNR, CDR2 FQNEAQ (reference sequence). For the CDR3, the DNA is TGTGCCAGCAGCTTAGTTGGGAACACTGAAGCTTTCTTT. Its translation is CASSLVGNTEAFF.

This chain links TRBV29-1 with TRBJ2-1; 8 nucleotides match TRBD2. Trimming cost V 0 bases and J 1 base; bases outside gene matches: 5. CDR3 length: 16 amino acids. The germline gives CDR1 SQVTM, CDR2 ANQGSEA. This CDR3 is CSVEDGRAGSYNEQFF. The CDR3 nucleotides are TGCAGCGTTGAAGACGGGAGGGCCGGGTCCTACAATGAGCAGTTCTTC.

The J gene is TRBJ1-1, the V gene TRBV29-1; D gene ambiguous. Trimming shortened V by 1 base and J by 4 bases, and 1 base separated the two germline ends. Germline V CDR1 and CDR2: SQVTM, ANQGSEA. The CDR3 consists of 10 residues. The CDR3: CSVEGTEAFF. Written as DNA, the CDR3 is TGCAGCGTTGAAGGCACTGAAGCTTTCTTT.

V usage is TRBV25-1 and J usage is TRBJ2-5; D unclear. CDR3 length: 11 residues. V was clipped by 7 bases and J by 2 bases, with 5 bases between them. Germline values: CDR1 MGHDK, CDR2 SYGVNS. The CDR3 region has the DNA TGTGCCAGCACGAGGCAAGAGACCCAGTACTTC. Translating gives CASTRQETQYF.

The J gene is TRBJ2-3, the V gene TRBV25-1; D call uncertain. The germline CDR1 and CDR2 sequences are MGHDK and SYGVNS. V lost 6 bases to trimming and J lost 2 bases, with 15 bases between them. The CDR3 runs 15 residues. Here the CDR3 reads CASSFSSPATDTQYF. In nucleotides, the CDR3 is TGTGCCAGCAGCTTTTCTAGTCCCGCCACAGATACGCAGTATTTT. The entire variable domain, with the rest obtained from reference TRBV25-1 and TRBJ2-3, is as follows: EADIYQTPRYLVIGTGKKITLECSQTMGHDKMYWYQQDPGMELHLIHYSYGVNSTEKGDLSSESTVSRIRTEHFPLTLESARPSHTSQYLCASSFSSPATDTQYFGPGTRLTVL.

The CDR3 protein is CSAREDFLHF. DNA of the CDR3: TGCAGTGCTAGAGAGGACTTTCTCCACTTT. The J gene is TRBJ1-6, the V gene TRBV20-1; D is unclear. CDR1 is DFQATT and CDR2 is SNEGSKA in the germline V gene (reference sequence). The ends were cut back, 0 bases at V and 16 bases at J, with 7 bases in the middle. The CDR3 is 10 residues long.

This clone has a single count. V usage is TRBV7-2 and J usage is TRBJ2-5, with TRBD1 matching 10 bases. V lost 5 bases to trimming and J lost 5 bases; unmatched junction nucleotides: 11. Germline V CDR1 and CDR2: SGHTA, FQGNSA. This CDR3 spans 16 amino acids. The DNA for the CDR3 is TGTGCCAGCAGCACCCGACGGACAGGGGGAAGGGAGACCCAGTACTTC. Translated, it gives CASSTRRTGGRETQYF.

The chain has TRBV6-1 and TRBJ2-7; D not resolved. The CDR3 loop spans 12 amino acids. Germline CDR1 MNHNS, CDR2 SASEGT. CDR3 DNA: TGTTCGACATACCCGGGCCTCTACGAGCAGTACTTC. Translated: CSTYPGLYEQYF.

The genes are TRBV28 and TRBJ2-3; 11 nucleotides agree with TRBD2. Germline trimming cut 3 bases from V and 5 bases from J; bases unmatched to any gene: 4. CDR1 MDHEN and CDR2 SYDVKM come from the germline V gene. This CDR3 region has 15 residues. This CDR3 is CASSFLAGGGDTQYF. The CDR3 DNA is TGTGCCAGCAGTTTTTTAGCGGGAGGGGGAGATACGCAGTATTTT.

This chain uses TRBV9 with TRBJ1-4; 7 bases line up with TRBD1. This CDR3 region has 15 residues. The V and J ends lost 2 bases and 1 base, in that order; junction bases with no gene match: 2. Germline V gene sequence: CDR1 SGDLS, CDR2 YYNGEE. The CDR3 sequence is CASSVTGVTNEKLFF. In nucleotides, the CDR3 is TGTGCCAGCAGCGTTACAGGGGTAACTAATGAAAAACTGTTTTTT.

This clone was observed a single time. The chain couples TRBV11-2 to TRBJ2-7; D is undetermined. This CDR3 has 12 residues. Per the germline V gene, CDR1 is SGHAT and CDR2 is FQNNGV. The V and J ends lost 5 bases and 3 bases respectively, with 8 bases between them. Here the CDR3 reads CASSAGGYEQYF. The CDR3 DNA reads as TGTGCCAGCAGCGCAGGCGGCTACGAGCAGTACTTC.

This chain links TRBV28 with TRBJ1-2, with TRBD1 identical over 7 bases. V shed 1 base and J 5 bases; nucleotides not matched to a gene: 7. Germline lookup yields CDR1 MDHEN and CDR2 SYDVKM. This CDR3 is 15 amino acids long. Here the CDR3 reads CASSLLGQEGYGYTF. The CDR3 nucleotides read TGTGCCAGCAGTTTATTAGGACAGGAGGGGTATGGCTACACCTTC.